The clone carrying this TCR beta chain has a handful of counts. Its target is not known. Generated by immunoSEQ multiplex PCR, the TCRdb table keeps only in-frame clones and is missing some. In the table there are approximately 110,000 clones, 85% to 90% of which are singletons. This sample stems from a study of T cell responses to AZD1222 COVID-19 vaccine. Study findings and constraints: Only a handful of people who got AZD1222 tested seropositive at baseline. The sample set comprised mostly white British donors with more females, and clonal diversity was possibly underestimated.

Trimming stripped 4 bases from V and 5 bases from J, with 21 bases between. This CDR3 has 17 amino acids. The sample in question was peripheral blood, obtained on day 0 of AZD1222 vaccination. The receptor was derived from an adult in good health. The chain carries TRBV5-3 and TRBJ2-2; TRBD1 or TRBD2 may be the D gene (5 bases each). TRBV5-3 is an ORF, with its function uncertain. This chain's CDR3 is CARSLGVCGVRTGELFF. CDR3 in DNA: TGTGCCAGAAGCCTGGGGGTATGTGGGGTCCGAACCGGGGAGCTGTTTTTT.